Described below is a single TCR beta chain sequence and its context. Its target is unknown. In the ophthalmopathy cohort, Clinical Activity Score was at least 3, NOSPECS grade at least 4, and duration under 3 months. The study left out patients who had uncontrolled infection, other autoimmune disease, pregnancy or lactation. The data were taken from a study of T cells in Graves' hyperthyroidism and ophthalmopathy. Study context: Peripheral blood was obtained at initial diagnosis, preceding any treatment.

Broader study findings: In blood, most of the thyroid clonotypes expanded above 0.001 were also present.

The V segment lost 3 bases and the J segment 6 bases; nucleotides outside the gene matches: 7. The CDR3 covers 16 residues. Germline CDR1 is ENHRY and CDR2 is SYGVKD. TCR beta CDR3 region amplification was performed from RNA transcripts. TCR CDR3 regions were first amplified by RT-PCR with HTBI primers. MiXCR was run by TCRdb on the multiplex PCR reads, yielding one entry per CDR3 protein. Of about half a million distinct CDR3 sequences listed, about 20% are singletons. The V and J genes are TRBV10-3 and TRBJ2-1, with 11 bases identical to TRBD2. This clonotype originated in a man aged 40-49 years with Graves' ophthalmopathy. Sequenced: blood. CDR3 coding DNA: TGTGCCATCAGTGAAATAGCGGGAGGGCCTGGCAATGAGCAGTTCTTC. This gives the protein CAISEIAGGPGNEQFF.